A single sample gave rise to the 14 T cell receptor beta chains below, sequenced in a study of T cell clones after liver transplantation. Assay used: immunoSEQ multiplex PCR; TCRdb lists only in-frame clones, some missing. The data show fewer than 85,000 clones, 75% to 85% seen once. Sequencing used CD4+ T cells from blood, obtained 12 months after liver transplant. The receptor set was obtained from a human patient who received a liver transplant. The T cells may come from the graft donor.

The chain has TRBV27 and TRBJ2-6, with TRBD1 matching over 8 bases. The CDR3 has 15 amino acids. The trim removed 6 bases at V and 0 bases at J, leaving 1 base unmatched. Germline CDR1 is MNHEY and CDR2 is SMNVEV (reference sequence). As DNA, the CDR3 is TGTGCCAGCAGCACAGGGGGCTCTGGGGCCAACGTCCTGACTTTC. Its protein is CASSTGGSGANVLTF. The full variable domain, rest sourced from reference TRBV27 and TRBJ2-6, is EAQVTQNPRYLITVTGKKLTVTCSQNMNHEYMSWYRQDPGLGLRQIYYSMNVEVTDKGDVPEGYKVSRKEKRNFPLILESPSPNQTSLYFCASSTGGSGANVLTFGAGSRLTVL.

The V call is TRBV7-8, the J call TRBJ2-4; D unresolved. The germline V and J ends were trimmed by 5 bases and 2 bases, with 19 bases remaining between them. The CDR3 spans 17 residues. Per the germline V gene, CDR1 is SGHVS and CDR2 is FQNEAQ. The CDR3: CASSPWTLTDPKNIQYF. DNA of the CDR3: TGTGCCAGCAGCCCCTGGACGCTGACGGACCCCAAAAACATTCAGTACTTC.

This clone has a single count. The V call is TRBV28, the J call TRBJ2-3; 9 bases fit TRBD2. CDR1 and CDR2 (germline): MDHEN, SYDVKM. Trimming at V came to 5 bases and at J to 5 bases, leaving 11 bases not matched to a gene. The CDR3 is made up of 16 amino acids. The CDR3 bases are TGTGCCAGCAGTCTCCCGGGTAGCGGGAGTGAAGATACGCAGTATTTT. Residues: CASSLPGSGSEDTQYF. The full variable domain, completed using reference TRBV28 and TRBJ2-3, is DVKVTQSSRYLVKRTGEKVFLECVQDMDHENMFWYRQDPGLGLRLIYFSYDVKMKEKGDIPEGYSVSREKKERFSLILESASTNQTSMYLCASSLPGSGSEDTQYFGPGTRLTVL.

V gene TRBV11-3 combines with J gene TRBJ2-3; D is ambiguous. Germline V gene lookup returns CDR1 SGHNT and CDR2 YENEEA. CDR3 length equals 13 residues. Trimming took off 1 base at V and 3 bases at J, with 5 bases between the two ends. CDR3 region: CASSLGQTDTQYF. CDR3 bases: TGTGCCAGCAGCTTAGGGCAAACAGATACGCAGTATTTT.

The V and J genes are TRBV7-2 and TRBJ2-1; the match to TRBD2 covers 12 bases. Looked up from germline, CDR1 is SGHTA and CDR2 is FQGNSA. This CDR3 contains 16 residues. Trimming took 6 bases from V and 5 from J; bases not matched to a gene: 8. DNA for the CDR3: TGTGCCAGCAGAATCTTGGGACTAGCGGGCAACAATGAGCAGTTCTTC. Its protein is CASRILGLAGNNEQFF.

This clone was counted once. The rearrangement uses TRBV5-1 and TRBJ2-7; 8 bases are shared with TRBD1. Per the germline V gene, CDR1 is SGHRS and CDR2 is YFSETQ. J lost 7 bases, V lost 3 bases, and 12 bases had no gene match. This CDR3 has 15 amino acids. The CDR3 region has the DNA TGCGCCAGCAGCTCCCGCCCGCGACAGGGGCTAGAGCAGTACTTC. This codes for CASSSRPRQGLEQYF.

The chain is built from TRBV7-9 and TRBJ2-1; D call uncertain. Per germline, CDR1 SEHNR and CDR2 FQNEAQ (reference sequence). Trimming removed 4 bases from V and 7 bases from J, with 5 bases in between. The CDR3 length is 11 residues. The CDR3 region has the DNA TGTGCCAGCAGCTCCCTTAATGAGCAGTTCTTC. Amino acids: CASSSLNEQFF.

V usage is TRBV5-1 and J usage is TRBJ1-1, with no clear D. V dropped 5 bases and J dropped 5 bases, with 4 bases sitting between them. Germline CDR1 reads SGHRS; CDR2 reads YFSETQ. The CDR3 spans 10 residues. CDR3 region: CASRGTEAFF. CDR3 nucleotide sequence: TGCGCCAGCAGGGGTACTGAAGCTTTCTTT.

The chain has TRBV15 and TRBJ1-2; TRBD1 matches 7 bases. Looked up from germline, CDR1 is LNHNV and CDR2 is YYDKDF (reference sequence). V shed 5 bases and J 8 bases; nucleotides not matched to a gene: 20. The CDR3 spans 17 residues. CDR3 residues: CATSSSGGGQSLNGYTF. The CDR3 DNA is TGTGCCACCAGCTCCTCAGGAGGGGGACAGTCCCTTAACGGCTACACCTTC.

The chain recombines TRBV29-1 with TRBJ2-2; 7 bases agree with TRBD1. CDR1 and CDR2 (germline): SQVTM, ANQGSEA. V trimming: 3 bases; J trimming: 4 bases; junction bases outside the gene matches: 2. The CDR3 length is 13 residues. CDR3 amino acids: CSVDRGFTGELFF. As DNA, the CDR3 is TGCAGCGTTGACAGGGGGTTCACCGGGGAGCTGTTTTTT.

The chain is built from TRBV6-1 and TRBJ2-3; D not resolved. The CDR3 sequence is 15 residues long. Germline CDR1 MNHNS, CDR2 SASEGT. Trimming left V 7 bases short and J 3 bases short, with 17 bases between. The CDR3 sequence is CASTGRSSSTDTQYF. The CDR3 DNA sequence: TGTGCCAGCACCGGCCGGTCCTCTTCGACAGATACGCAGTATTTT.

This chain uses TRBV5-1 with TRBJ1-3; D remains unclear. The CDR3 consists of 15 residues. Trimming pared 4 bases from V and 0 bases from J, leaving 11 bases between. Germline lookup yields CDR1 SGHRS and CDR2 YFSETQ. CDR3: CASSLGRNSGNTIYF. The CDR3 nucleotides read TGCGCCAGCAGCCTAGGACGGAACTCTGGAAACACCATATATTTT.

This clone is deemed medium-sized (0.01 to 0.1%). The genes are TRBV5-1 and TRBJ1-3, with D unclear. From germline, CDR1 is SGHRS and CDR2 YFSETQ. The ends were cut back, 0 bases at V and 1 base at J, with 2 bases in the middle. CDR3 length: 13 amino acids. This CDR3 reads CASSLGSGNTIYF. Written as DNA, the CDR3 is TGCGCCAGCAGCTTGGGGTCTGGAAACACCATATATTTT.

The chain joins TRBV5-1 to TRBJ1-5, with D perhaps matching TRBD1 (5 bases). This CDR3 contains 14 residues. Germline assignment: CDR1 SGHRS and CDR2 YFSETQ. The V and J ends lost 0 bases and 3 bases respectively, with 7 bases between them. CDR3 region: CASSLAGNNQPQHF. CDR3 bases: TGCGCCAGCAGCTTGGCAGGGAACAATCAGCCCCAGCATTTT. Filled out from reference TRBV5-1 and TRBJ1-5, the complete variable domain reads KAGVTQTPRYLIKTRGQQVTLSCSPISGHRSVSWYQQTPGQGLQFLFEYFSETQRNKGNFPGRFSGRQFSNSRSEMNVSTLELGDSALYLCASSLAGNNQPQHFGDGTRLSIL.